What follows is one TCR beta chain and its context. TCRdb's copy holds only in-frame clones and misses some; the assay was immunoSEQ multiplex PCR. The top ten clones hold more than 13% of a sample with just under 45,000 clones, about four fifths of them seen once. This entry belongs to a study of PD-L1 blockade in urothelial cancer. Germline values: CDR1 DFQATT, CDR2 SNEGSKA (reference sequence). The CDR3 totals 11 residues. Trimming cost V 6 bases and J 5 bases, with 9 bases left between them. Time point described: peripheral blood 6 weeks after treatment start. The specimen comprised PBMCs, sampled around atezolizumab (anti-PD-L1) treatment. The TCR sequence derives from a man aged 60 to 69 with urothelial cancer. This chain links TRBV20-1 with TRBJ2-3, with D unresolved. The CDR3 DNA reads as TGCAGTGCCTTTTTAATAGATACGCAGTATTTT. It encodes CSAFLIDTQYF.